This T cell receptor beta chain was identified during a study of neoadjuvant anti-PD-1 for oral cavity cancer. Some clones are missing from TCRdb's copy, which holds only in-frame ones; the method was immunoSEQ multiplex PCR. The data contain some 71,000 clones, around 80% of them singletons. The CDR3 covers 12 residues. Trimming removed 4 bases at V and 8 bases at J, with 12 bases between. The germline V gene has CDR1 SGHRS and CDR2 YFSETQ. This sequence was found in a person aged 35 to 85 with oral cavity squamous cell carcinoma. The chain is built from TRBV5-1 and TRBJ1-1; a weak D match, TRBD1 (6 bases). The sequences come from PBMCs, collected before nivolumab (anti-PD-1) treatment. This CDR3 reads CASSIQGREAFF. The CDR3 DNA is TGCGCCAGCAGCATACAGGGAAGGGAAGCTTTCTTT. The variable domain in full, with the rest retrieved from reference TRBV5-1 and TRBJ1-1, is KAGVTQTPRYLIKTRGQQVTLSCSPISGHRSVSWYQQTPGQGLQFLFEYFSETQRNKGNFPGRFSGRQFSNSRSEMNVSTLELGDSALYLCASSIQGREAFFGQGTRLTVV.